The 32 T cell receptor beta chains listed next were all sequenced from one sample in a study of cytomegalovirus exposure and HLA in healthy donors. The PCR ran on 60 Vbeta and 13 Jbeta primers. TCRdb's table, derived via immunoSEQ multiplex PCR, lists solely in-frame clones and lacks some. Among 110,000 to 150,000 clones, 77% were seen once, and the ten largest hold approximately 1.5%. Sequenced sample: PBMCs. These receptors originate from a female donor in good health and CMV-seronegative.

This rearrangement joins TRBV19 to TRBJ2-5; a weak D match, TRBD2 (5 bases). Germline values: CDR1 LNHDA, CDR2 SQIVND (reference sequence). Trimming took off 5 bases at V and 4 bases at J, with 14 bases between the two ends. The CDR3 runs 14 residues. The CDR3 coding sequence is TGTGCCAGTAGTTCCGGAGGAGTCGGAGAGACCCAGTACTTC. Its protein product is CASSSGGVGETQYF.

The chain recombines TRBV5-1 with TRBJ2-1, with 11 bases matching TRBD2. The CDR3 has 20 amino acids. With 0 bases clipped from V and 2 bases from J, the junction kept 13 bases outside the gene matches. Germline loops: CDR1 SGHRS, CDR2 YFSETQ. CDR3 protein: CASSLVSTSGSAKTYNEQFF. CDR3 bases: TGCGCCAGCAGCTTGGTCTCTACTAGCGGGAGCGCCAAAACCTACAATGAGCAGTTCTTC.

The chain couples TRBV4-1 to TRBJ1-1; unclear D gene. The ends were cut back, 3 bases at V and 7 bases at J, with 27 bases in the middle. The CDR3 loop spans 18 amino acids. CDR1 is MGHRA, CDR2 YSYEKL, per germline. The CDR3: CASSQGDWEVIGRREAFF. For the CDR3, the DNA is TGCGCCAGCAGCCAGGGTGATTGGGAGGTTATCGGCCGACGTGAAGCTTTCTTT.

This CDR3 reads CASSVTGVHNEKLFF. CDR3 nucleotides: TGTGCCAGCAGTGTTACAGGGGTCCATAATGAAAAACTGTTTTTT. The J gene is TRBJ1-4, the V gene TRBV6-1; TRBD1 matches at 7 bases. The CDR3 has 15 residues. J was trimmed by 4 bases and V by 4 bases; bases with no gene match: 6. From germline, CDR1 is MNHNS and CDR2 SASEGT.

This clone was recorded only once. This chain uses TRBV5-1 with TRBJ2-5; tentative D call: TRBD1 (6 bases). The DNA end lines up better with TRBJ2-7; the J call may be wrong. The CDR3 has 15 residues. Germline V gene data show CDR1 as SGHRS and CDR2 as YFSETQ. The CDR3, as DNA: TGCGCCAGCAGCTTGGAGAACAGGGCAACCTACGAGCAGTACTTC. Protein: CASSLENRATYEQYF.

This clone was detected only a few times. This rearrangement joins TRBV27 to TRBJ1-2; 10 bases agree with TRBD1. Germline V gives CDR1 MNHEY, CDR2 SMNVEV (reference sequence). CDR3 length equals 15 residues. The trim removed 6 bases at V and 8 bases at J, leaving 12 bases unmatched. CDR3 DNA sequence: TGTGCCAGCAGAGAAACACCGGGACAGGGGTCAGGCTACACCTTC. Residues: CASRETPGQGSGYTF.

This clone has a handful of counts. The chain employs TRBV11-3 and TRBJ2-2; 7 bases match TRBD2. Unmatched junction bases numbered 13, after V lost 5 bases and J lost 4 bases. Per the germline V gene, CDR1 is SGHNT and CDR2 is YENEEA. The CDR3 spans 17 residues. CDR3 loop: CASSLGVGGRGTGELFF. In nucleotides, the CDR3 is TGTGCCAGCAGCCTGGGGGTTGGCGGGAGAGGCACCGGGGAGCTGTTTTTT.

This clone was detected once. The chain carries TRBV5-1 and TRBJ2-5; TRBD2 agrees at 12 bases. The end of the DNA aligns better with TRBJ2-7, so the J call may be wrong. Germline-derived CDR1 and CDR2 are SGHRS and YFSETQ. The CDR3 consists of 16 residues. The CDR3 DNA sequence: TGCGCCAGCACCTGGGGAGGACTAGCGGGAAAAAACGAGCAGTACTTC. The encoded protein is CASTWGGLAGKNEQYF.

J is TRBJ1-5 and V is TRBV5-5, with a tentative D call TRBD1 (5 bases). The CDR3 has 15 residues. Germline assignment: CDR1 SGHKS and CDR2 YYEKEE (reference sequence). Deletions cut 4 bases from V and 0 bases from J, with 11 bases between. The CDR3 region is CASSLGGASNQPQHF. For the CDR3, the DNA is TGTGCCAGCAGCCTCGGGGGAGCTAGCAATCAGCCCCAGCATTTT.

The chain has TRBV19 and TRBJ2-5, with 7 bases that match TRBD1. V lost 4 bases to trimming and J lost 3 bases; unmatched junction nucleotides: 8. The CDR3 contains 15 residues. The germline V gene has CDR1 LNHDA and CDR2 SQIVND (reference sequence). The CDR3 region has the DNA TGTGCCAGTAGTAGCACCGGGACAGTAGAAGAGACCCAGTACTTC. This sequence encodes CASSSTGTVEETQYF.

The genes are TRBV5-1 and TRBJ2-7; 11 nucleotides agree with TRBD1. Trimming took 3 bases from V and 5 from J; bases not matched to a gene: 16. CDR1 and CDR2 from the germline V gene are SGHRS and YFSETQ. This CDR3 has 18 amino acids. The CDR3 spells CASSSGDRGILGLHEQYF. CDR3 nucleotides: TGCGCCAGCAGCTCAGGGGACAGGGGGATTCTGGGGCTCCACGAGCAGTACTTC.

The chain carries TRBV2 and TRBJ2-2; unclear D gene. Germline CDR1 SNHLY, CDR2 FYNNEI. Trimming took off 5 bases at V and 6 bases at J, with 10 bases between the two ends. The CDR3 covers 13 residues. CDR3 nucleotide sequence: TGTGCCAGCAGTAGAGAGATTGCCGGGGAGCTGTTTTTT. Its protein product is CASSREIAGELFF.

For the CDR3, the DNA is TGTGCCAGCCGACCTACAGGGCCTGGGAATGAAAAACTGTTTTTT. The encoded protein is CASRPTGPGNEKLFF. The chain joins TRBV18 to TRBJ1-4, with a possible D match to TRBD1 (6 bases). V was trimmed by 8 bases and J by 5 bases, leaving 18 bases between them. The CDR3 loop spans 15 amino acids. CDR1 is KGHSH, CDR2 LQKENI, per germline.

V is TRBV28 and J is TRBJ2-2; TRBD1 might be the D (6 bases). Germline CDR1 MDHEN, CDR2 SYDVKM. The ends were cut back, 0 bases at V and 1 base at J, with 9 bases in the middle. The CDR3 is 16 residues long. In DNA, the CDR3 is TGTGCCAGCAGTTTATGGCAGGGGAGGAACACCGGGGAGCTGTTTTTT. Translated: CASSLWQGRNTGELFF. Using reference TRBV28 and TRBJ2-2 for the parts outside the CDR3, the full variable domain is DVKVTQSSRYLVKRTGEKVFLECVQDMDHENMFWYRQDPGLGLRLIYFSYDVKMKEKGDIPEGYSVSREKKERFSLILESASTNQTSMYLCASSLWQGRNTGELFFGEGSRLTVL.

This clone was seen a single time. V is TRBV4-1 and J is TRBJ1-4, with 10 bases aligning to TRBD1. After removal of 6 bases from V and 0 bases from J, the junction contained 4 bases not matched to a gene. CDR3 length: 16 residues. Looked up from germline, CDR1 is MGHRA and CDR2 is YSYEKL. The CDR3 sequence is CASSSGQGATNEKLFF. Here the CDR3 DNA reads TGCGCCAGCAGTTCCGGACAGGGGGCAACTAATGAAAAACTGTTTTTT.

The chain recombines TRBV6-5 with TRBJ2-7; 9 bases are shared with TRBD1. There are 12 residues in the CDR3. The trim removed 6 bases at V and 5 bases at J, leaving 2 bases unmatched. Germline V CDR1 and CDR2: MNHEY, SVGAGI. The CDR3 sequence is CASRGQGNEQYF. In DNA form, the CDR3 reads TGTGCCAGCAGGGGACAGGGAAACGAGCAGTACTTC.

V gene TRBV27 combines with J gene TRBJ2-1, with 10 bases identical to TRBD2. The germline gives CDR1 MNHEY, CDR2 SMNVEV (reference sequence). The CDR3 spans 16 residues. V lost 2 bases to trimming and J lost 5 bases; unmatched junction nucleotides: 6. The chain's CDR3 is CASSLKREGRNNEQFF. The CDR3 coding sequence is TGTGCCAGCAGTTTAAAGCGGGAGGGCCGCAACAATGAGCAGTTCTTC.

J is TRBJ1-2 and V is TRBV30; D possibly corresponds to TRBD1 (5 bases). In germline, CDR1 is GTSNPN, CDR2 SVGIG (reference sequence). The CDR3 extends over 16 amino acids. V was shortened by 0 bases and J by 4 bases, with 18 bases between the two germline ends. CDR3 residues: CAWSVLGRGMGYGYTF. The CDR3 nucleotides read TGTGCCTGGAGTGTACTGGGTCGGGGGATGGGCTATGGCTACACCTTC.

This clone was seen only a few times. The chain couples TRBV7-8 to TRBJ2-7; D is undetermined. This CDR3 has 13 amino acids. The germline CDR1 and CDR2 sequences are SGHVS and FQNEAQ. Trimming shortened V by 1 base and J by 4 bases, and 8 bases separated the two germline ends. This chain's CDR3 is CASSLDYNYEQYF. In DNA, the CDR3 is TGTGCCAGCAGCTTAGACTATAATTACGAGCAGTACTTC.

The chain uses TRBV15 and TRBJ1-1; 11 bases align to TRBD1. With 8 bases clipped from V and 4 bases from J, the junction kept 6 bases outside the gene matches. CDR1 is LNHNV and CDR2 is YYDKDF in the germline V gene (reference sequence). The CDR3 is made up of 14 amino acids. The CDR3 reads CATGAGTGGTEAFF. Written as DNA, the CDR3 is TGTGCCACCGGGGCGGGGACAGGGGGCACTGAAGCTTTCTTT. Drawing the rest from reference TRBV15 and TRBJ1-1, the complete variable domain is DAMVIQNPRYQVTQFGKPVTLSCSQTLNHNVMYWYQQKSSQAPKLLFHYYDKDFNNEADTPDNFQSRRPNTSFCFLDIRSPGLGDTAMYLCATGAGTGGTEAFFGQGTRLTVV.

The chain combines TRBV7-6 with TRBJ2-3; no clear D gene. CDR3 length equals 11 residues. V was pared by 5 bases and J by 6 bases, with 6 bases between. Germline V gene lookup returns CDR1 SGHVS and CDR2 FNYEAQ. CDR3 sequence reads: CASSTEDTQYF. Written as DNA, the CDR3 is TGTGCCAGCAGCACGGAGGATACGCAGTATTTT.

In its sample, this clone was seen a few times. The chain combines TRBV2 with TRBJ1-5, with 7 bases that match TRBD1. J lost 8 bases, V lost 6 bases, and 10 bases had no gene match. Germline V gene sequence: CDR1 SNHLY, CDR2 FYNNEI. This CDR3 has 14 residues. Written as DNA, the CDR3 is TGTGCCAGCAGCGGAGAGACAGGGCGGGAGCCCCAGCATTTT. Protein: CASSGETGREPQHF.

J is TRBJ2-1 and V is TRBV6-5; 9 positions match TRBD2. CDR1 is MNHEY, CDR2 SVGAGI, per germline. The CDR3 has 15 residues. With 6 bases clipped from V and 6 bases from J, the junction kept 9 bases outside the gene matches. The CDR3 nucleotides read TGTGCCAGCAGCGACCGGGCGGGGGGGCTCAATGAGCAGTTCTTC. Residues: CASSDRAGGLNEQFF.

There are a few counts of this clone. The chain joins TRBV5-1 to TRBJ1-1; D is uncertain. Germline CDR1 reads SGHRS; CDR2 reads YFSETQ. The CDR3 is 12 amino acids. Trimming removed 3 bases at V and 5 bases at J, with 8 bases between. CDR3 sequence reads: CASSWGGTEAFF. The CDR3 DNA sequence: TGCGCCAGCAGCTGGGGAGGAACTGAAGCTTTCTTT. Complete variable domain (other parts from reference TRBV5-1 and TRBJ1-1): KAGVTQTPRYLIKTRGQQVTLSCSPISGHRSVSWYQQTPGQGLQFLFEYFSETQRNKGNFPGRFSGRQFSNSRSEMNVSTLELGDSALYLCASSWGGTEAFFGQGTRLTVV.

The chain recombines TRBV14 with TRBJ2-7, with a possible D match to TRBD1 (6 bases). Germline CDR1 reads SGHDN; CDR2 reads FVKESK. V gave up 1 base and J gave up 3 bases, with 13 bases separating them. The CDR3 sequence is 15 residues long. The CDR3 DNA reads TGTGCCAGCAGCCAAGGGCAGGGACATATCTACGAGCAGTACTTC. Protein product: CASSQGQGHIYEQYF.

This chain links TRBV4-1 with TRBJ2-3; TRBD2 might be the D (6 bases). From germline, CDR1 is MGHRA and CDR2 YSYEKL. This CDR3 is built from 14 residues. V shed 0 bases and J shed 6 bases, with 10 bases lying between them. The CDR3 DNA is TGCGCCAGCAGCCAAGAGGAGGGTTGGGATACGCAGTATTTT. Translating it yields CASSQEEGWDTQYF.

This clone was found once. The chain carries TRBV6-5 and TRBJ1-1, with TRBD1 matching over 8 bases. J was trimmed by 3 bases and V by 5 bases; bases with no gene match: 5. The CDR3 length is 14 residues. Germline-derived CDR1 and CDR2 are MNHEY and SVGAGI. For the CDR3, the DNA is TGTGCCAGCAGTGGGGGACAGGCCTACACTGAAGCTTTCTTT. It encodes CASSGGQAYTEAFF.

The chain is built from TRBV27 and TRBJ2-7; 12 bases are shared with TRBD2. The V and J ends lost 5 bases and 3 bases, in that order; junction bases with no gene match: 5. The CDR3 is 15 amino acids. CDR1 and CDR2 (germline): MNHEY, SMNVEV (reference sequence). As DNA, the CDR3 is TGTGCCAGCAGTCGGACTAGCGGGAATCACTACGAGCAGTACTTC. It encodes CASSRTSGNHYEQYF.

The rearrangement uses TRBV6-5 and TRBJ2-1; no firm D call. Germline V gene lookup returns CDR1 MNHEY and CDR2 SVGAGI. The germline V and J ends were trimmed by 2 bases and 3 bases, with 14 bases remaining between them. The CDR3 covers 16 residues. The CDR3: CASSYGFVADYNEQFF. DNA for the CDR3: TGTGCCAGCAGTTACGGTTTTGTGGCGGACTACAATGAGCAGTTCTTC.

V gene TRBV18 combines with J gene TRBJ1-4; weak D call: TRBD1 (6 bases). The germline V and J ends were trimmed by 10 bases and 0 bases, with 12 bases remaining between them. CDR3 length: 14 amino acids. Germline assignment: CDR1 KGHSH and CDR2 LQKENI. The CDR3 nucleotides read TGTGCCACAAAAAGGGGGACAACTAATGAAAAACTGTTTTTT. It codes for CATKRGTTNEKLFF.

The genes are TRBV6-5 and TRBJ1-1; D may be TRBD1 (6 bases). Trimming stripped 6 bases from V and 3 bases from J, with 11 bases between. Germline loops: CDR1 MNHEY, CDR2 SVGAGI. The CDR3 runs 13 residues. Here the CDR3 DNA reads TGTGCCAGCAGAAACCCAGGGGACACTGAAGCTTTCTTT. Residues: CASRNPGDTEAFF.

In this sample, this clone turned up a few times. This rearrangement joins TRBV5-8 to TRBJ2-7, with 8 bases aligning to TRBD1. Germline values: CDR1 SGHTS, CDR2 YDEGEE. The V and J ends lost 2 bases and 0 bases, in that order; junction bases with no gene match: 4. The CDR3 contains 15 residues. The CDR3 bases are TGTGCCAGCAGCTTTGGGGACAGGATCTCCTACGAGCAGTACTTC. Translation gives CASSFGDRISYEQYF.